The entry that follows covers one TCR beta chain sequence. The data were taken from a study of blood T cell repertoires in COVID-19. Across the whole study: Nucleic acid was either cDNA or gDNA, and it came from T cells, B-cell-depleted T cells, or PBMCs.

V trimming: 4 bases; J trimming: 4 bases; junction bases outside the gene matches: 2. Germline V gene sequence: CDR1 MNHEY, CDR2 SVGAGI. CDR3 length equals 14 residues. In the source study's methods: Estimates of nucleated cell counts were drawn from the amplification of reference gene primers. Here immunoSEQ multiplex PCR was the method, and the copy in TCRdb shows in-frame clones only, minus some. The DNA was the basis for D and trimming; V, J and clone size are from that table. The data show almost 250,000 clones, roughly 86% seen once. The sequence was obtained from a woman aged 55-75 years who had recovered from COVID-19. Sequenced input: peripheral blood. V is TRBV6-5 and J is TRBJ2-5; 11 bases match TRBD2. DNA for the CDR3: TGTGCCAGCAGTTTAGCGGGGGGGCCAGAGACCCAGTACTTC. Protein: CASSLAGGPETQYF.